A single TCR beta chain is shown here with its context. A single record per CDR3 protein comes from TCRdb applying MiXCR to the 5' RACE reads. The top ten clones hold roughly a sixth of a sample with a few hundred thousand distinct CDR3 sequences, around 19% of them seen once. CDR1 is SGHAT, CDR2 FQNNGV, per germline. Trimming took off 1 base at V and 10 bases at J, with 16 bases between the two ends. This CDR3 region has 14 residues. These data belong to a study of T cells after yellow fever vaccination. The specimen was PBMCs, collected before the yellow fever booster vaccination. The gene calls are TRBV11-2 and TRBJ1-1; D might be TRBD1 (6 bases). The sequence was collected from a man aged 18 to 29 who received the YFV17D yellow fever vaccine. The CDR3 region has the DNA TGTGCCAGCAGCTTAGCGGGGGCCGGAGCTGGAGCTTTCTTT. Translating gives CASSLAGAGAGAFF.